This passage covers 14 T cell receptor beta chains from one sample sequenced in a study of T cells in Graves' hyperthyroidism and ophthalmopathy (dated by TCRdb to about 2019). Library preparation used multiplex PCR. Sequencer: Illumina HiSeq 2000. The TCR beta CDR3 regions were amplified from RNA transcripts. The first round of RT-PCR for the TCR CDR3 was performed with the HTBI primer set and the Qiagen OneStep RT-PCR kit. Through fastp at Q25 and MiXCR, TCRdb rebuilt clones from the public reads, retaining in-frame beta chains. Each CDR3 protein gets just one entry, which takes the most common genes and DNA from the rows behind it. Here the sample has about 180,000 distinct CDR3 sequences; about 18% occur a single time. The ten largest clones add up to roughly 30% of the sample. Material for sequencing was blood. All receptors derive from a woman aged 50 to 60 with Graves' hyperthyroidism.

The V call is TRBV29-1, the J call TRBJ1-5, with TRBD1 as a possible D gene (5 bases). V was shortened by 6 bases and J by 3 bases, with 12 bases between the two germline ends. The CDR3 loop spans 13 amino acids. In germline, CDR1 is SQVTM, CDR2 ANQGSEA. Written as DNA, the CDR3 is TGCAGCGTCTCGTCGGGGGACAATCAGCCCCAGCATTTT. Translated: CSVSSGDNQPQHF.

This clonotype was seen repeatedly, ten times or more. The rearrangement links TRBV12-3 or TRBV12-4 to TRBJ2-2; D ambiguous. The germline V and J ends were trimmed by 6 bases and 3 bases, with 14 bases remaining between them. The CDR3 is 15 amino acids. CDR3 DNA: TGTGCCAGCAGCCTTTTGGGCGGATACACCGGGGAGCTGTTTTTT. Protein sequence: CASSLLGGYTGELFF.

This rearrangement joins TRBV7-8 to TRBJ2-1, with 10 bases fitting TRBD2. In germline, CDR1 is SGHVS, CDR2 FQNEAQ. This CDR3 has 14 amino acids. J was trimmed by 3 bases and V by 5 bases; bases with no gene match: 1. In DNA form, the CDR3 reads TGTGCCAGCAGCAAGCGGGAGGGCTACAATGAGCAGTTCTTC. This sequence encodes CASSKREGYNEQFF.

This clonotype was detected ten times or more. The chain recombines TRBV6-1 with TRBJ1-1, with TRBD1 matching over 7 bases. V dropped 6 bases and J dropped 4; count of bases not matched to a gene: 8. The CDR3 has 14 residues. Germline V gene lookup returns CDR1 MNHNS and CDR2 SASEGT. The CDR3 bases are TGTGCCAGCAGCCTAGAGGGACAGCTCACTGAAGCTTTCTTT. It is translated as CASSLEGQLTEAFF.

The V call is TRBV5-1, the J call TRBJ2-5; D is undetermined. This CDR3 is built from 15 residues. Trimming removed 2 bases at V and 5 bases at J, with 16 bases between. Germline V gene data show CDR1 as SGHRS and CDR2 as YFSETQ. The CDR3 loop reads CASSLRSTDAETQYF. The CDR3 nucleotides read TGCGCCAGCAGCTTAAGATCCACGGACGCGGAGACCCAGTACTTC.

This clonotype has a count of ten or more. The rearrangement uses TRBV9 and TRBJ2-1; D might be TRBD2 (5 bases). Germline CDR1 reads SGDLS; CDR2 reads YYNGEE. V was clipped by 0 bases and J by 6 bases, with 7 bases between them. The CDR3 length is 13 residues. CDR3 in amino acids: CASSVGAVNEQFF. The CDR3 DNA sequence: TGTGCCAGCAGCGTAGGAGCGGTCAATGAGCAGTTCTTC.

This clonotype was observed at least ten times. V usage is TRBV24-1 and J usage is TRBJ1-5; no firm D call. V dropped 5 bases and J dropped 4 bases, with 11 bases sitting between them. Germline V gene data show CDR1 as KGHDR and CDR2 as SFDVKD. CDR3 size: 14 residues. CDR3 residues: CATSVGSVNQPQHF. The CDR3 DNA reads TGTGCCACCAGTGTCGGGTCGGTTAATCAGCCCCAGCATTTT.

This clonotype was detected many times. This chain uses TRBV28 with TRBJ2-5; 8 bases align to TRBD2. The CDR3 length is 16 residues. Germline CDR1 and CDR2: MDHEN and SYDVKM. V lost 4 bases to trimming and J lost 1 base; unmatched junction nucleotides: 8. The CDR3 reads CASSSFTGGVQETQYF. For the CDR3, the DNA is TGTGCCAGCAGTTCCTTTACGGGGGGGGTCCAAGAGACCCAGTACTTC.

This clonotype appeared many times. The chain's CDR3 is CSARDLGEGSYEQYF. DNA for the CDR3: TGCAGTGCTAGAGATCTAGGGGAGGGCTCCTACGAGCAGTACTTC. V is TRBV20-1 and J is TRBJ2-7; TRBD2 agrees at 7 bases. Germline CDR1 reads DFQATT; CDR2 reads SNEGSKA (reference sequence). The CDR3 is made up of 15 amino acids. Germline trimming cut 0 bases from V and 0 bases from J; bases unmatched to any gene: 5.

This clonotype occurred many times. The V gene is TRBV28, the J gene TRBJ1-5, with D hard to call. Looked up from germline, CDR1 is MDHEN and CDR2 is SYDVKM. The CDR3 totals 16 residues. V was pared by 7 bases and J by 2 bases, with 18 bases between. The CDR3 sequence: CASIISGSGGNQPQHF. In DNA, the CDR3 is TGTGCCAGCATTATCTCGGGGTCTGGGGGCAATCAGCCCCAGCATTTT.

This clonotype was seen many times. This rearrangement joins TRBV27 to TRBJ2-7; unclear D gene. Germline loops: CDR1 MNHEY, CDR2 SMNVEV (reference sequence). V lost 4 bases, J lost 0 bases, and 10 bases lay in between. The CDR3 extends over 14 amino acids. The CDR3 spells CASSYFKSSYEQYF. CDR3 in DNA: TGTGCCAGCAGTTACTTCAAAAGCTCCTACGAGCAGTACTTC.

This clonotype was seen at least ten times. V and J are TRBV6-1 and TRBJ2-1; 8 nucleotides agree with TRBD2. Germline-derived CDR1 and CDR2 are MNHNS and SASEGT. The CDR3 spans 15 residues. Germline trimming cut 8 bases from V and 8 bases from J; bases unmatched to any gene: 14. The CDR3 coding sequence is TGTGCCAGCCAACGTAGCGGGGTAGCGGTCGATGAGCAGTTCTTC. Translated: CASQRSGVAVDEQFF.

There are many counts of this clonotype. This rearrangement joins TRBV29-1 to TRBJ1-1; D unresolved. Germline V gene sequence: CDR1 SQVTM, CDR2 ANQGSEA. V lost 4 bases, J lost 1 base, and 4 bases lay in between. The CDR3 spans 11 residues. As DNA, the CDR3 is TGCAGCGTTGGGGAGAACACTGAAGCTTTCTTT. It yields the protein CSVGENTEAFF.

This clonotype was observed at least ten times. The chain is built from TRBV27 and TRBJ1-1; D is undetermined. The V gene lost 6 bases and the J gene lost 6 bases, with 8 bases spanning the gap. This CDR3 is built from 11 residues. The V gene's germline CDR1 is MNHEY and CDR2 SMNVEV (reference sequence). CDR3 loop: CASRSAAEAFF. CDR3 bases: TGTGCCAGCAGGTCGGCCGCTGAAGCTTTCTTT.